This entry lists 18 T cell receptor beta chains sequenced from one sample in a study of cytomegalovirus exposure and HLA in healthy donors. The PCR was carried out with 60 Vbeta primers and 13 Jbeta primers. Assay used: immunoSEQ multiplex PCR; TCRdb lists only in-frame clones, some missing. The data contain around 85,000 clones, more than 75% of them seen just once; the ten biggest clones take up roughly 25%. Sequencing was carried out using PBMCs. The receptors were sampled from a woman aged 50 to 60 in good health and CMV-seropositive.

The chain joins TRBV6-5 to TRBJ2-7, with 8 bases identical to TRBD2. Trimming removed 5 bases from V and 4 bases from J; junction bases left unmatched: 4. CDR1 and CDR2 from the germline V gene are MNHEY and SVGAGI. The CDR3 loop spans 13 amino acids. The chain's CDR3 is CASSQGLDYEQYV. CDR3 coding DNA: TGTGCCAGCAGTCAGGGACTAGATTACGAGCAGTACGTC.

CDR3 region: CAISAGGTNAEQFF. CDR3 DNA: TGTGCCATTTCAGCGGGAGGTACTAATGCGGAGCAGTTCTTC. This chain joins TRBV10-3 and TRBJ2-1; 9 bases line up with TRBD2. The V gene end was trimmed by 9 bases and the J gene end by 10 bases; junction bases not matched to a gene: 13. The CDR3 covers 14 residues. Germline CDR1 and CDR2: ENHRY and SYGVKD.

This clone was seen only once. The chain recombines TRBV7-3 with TRBJ2-3; maybe TRBD1 (5 bases). The CDR3 consists of 15 residues. Trimming shortened V by 4 bases and J by 0 bases, and 11 bases separated the two germline ends. Germline-derived CDR1 and CDR2 are SGHTA and FQGTGA. CDR3 protein: CASSSNPGSTDTQYF. As DNA, the CDR3 is TGTGCCAGCAGCTCAAACCCAGGGAGCACAGATACGCAGTATTTT.

The gene calls are TRBV5-6 and TRBJ1-2; D call uncertain. CDR3 length equals 14 residues. Germline loops: CDR1 SGHDT, CDR2 YYEEEE. V lost 2 bases to trimming and J lost 3 bases, with 11 bases between them. CDR3 loop: CASSFTAVYYGYTF. In nucleotides, the CDR3 is TGTGCCAGCAGCTTTACAGCAGTTTACTATGGCTACACCTTC.

This chain links TRBV4-1 with TRBJ2-5, with a weak D call TRBD1 (5 bases). This CDR3 region has 14 residues. Germline assignment: CDR1 MGHRA and CDR2 YSYEKL. The V end was cut by 6 bases, the J end by 7 bases, with 18 bases between. CDR3 nucleotide sequence: TGCGCCAGCAGGCGCCCCGGTGAGGACACGACCCAGTACTTC. This sequence encodes CASRRPGEDTTQYF.

The V and J genes are TRBV7-9 and TRBJ1-6, with 8 positions matching TRBD1. From germline, CDR1 is SEHNR and CDR2 FQNEAQ (reference sequence). J gave up 8 bases and V 5 bases, and 11 bases lay outside the gene matches. The CDR3 length is 16 residues. This chain's CDR3 is CASSIPGGGTHSPLHF. CDR3 DNA sequence: TGTGCCAGCAGCATTCCAGGGGGCGGTACTCATTCACCCCTCCACTTT. The whole variable domain, remainder taken from reference TRBV7-9 and TRBJ1-6, is DTGVSQNPRHKITKRGQNVTFRCDPISEHNRLYWYRQTLGQGPEFLTYFQNEAQLEKSRLLSDRFSAERPKGSFSTLEIQRTEQGDSAMYLCASSIPGGGTHSPLHFGNGTRLTVT.

This clone was seen once. The CDR3 reads CASRQDQDTQYF. CDR3 nucleotide sequence: TGCGCCAGCAGACAGGACCAAGATACGCAGTATTTT. The chain links TRBV5-1 to TRBJ2-3; the D gene is possibly TRBD1 (5 bases). The V end was cut by 5 bases, the J end by 5 bases, with 9 bases between. CDR3 length: 12 amino acids. Germline CDR1 reads SGHRS; CDR2 reads YFSETQ.

V is TRBV5-5 and J is TRBJ1-2; no definite D call. Between the trimmed V and J ends, which lost 2 bases and 0 bases, there was a span of 8 bases. The CDR3 is 14 amino acids. CDR1 and CDR2 from the germline V gene are SGHKS and YYEKEE (reference sequence). The DNA for the CDR3 is TGTGCCAGCAGCTTCGGACTGTCTAACTATGGCTACACCTTC. Amino acid sequence: CASSFGLSNYGYTF.

V is TRBV6-5 and J is TRBJ2-1; perhaps TRBD1 as D (6 bases). V lost 10 bases to trimming and J lost 8 bases, with 24 bases between them. Germline-derived CDR1 and CDR2 are MNHEY and SVGAGI. The CDR3 is 15 amino acids. CDR3 coding DNA: TGTGCCACCCCGGTTCCGGGACATTATTTCGATGAGCAGTTCTTC. This translates into CATPVPGHYFDEQFF.

The chain has TRBV7-9 and TRBJ2-7, with D perhaps matching TRBD2 (5 bases). The germline CDR1 and CDR2 sequences are SEHNR and FQNEAQ (reference sequence). V was cut by 0 bases and J by 2 bases, with 5 bases left in between. The CDR3 extends over 13 amino acids. The CDR3 loop is CASSLAGAYEQYV. CDR3 coding DNA: TGTGCCAGCAGCTTAGCGGGAGCCTACGAGCAGTACGTC.

The chain links TRBV6-1 to TRBJ2-1, with TRBD1 matching 8 bases. After removal of 3 bases from V and 2 bases from J, the junction contained 6 bases not matched to a gene. Per germline, CDR1 MNHNS and CDR2 SASEGT. CDR3 length equals 16 residues. CDR3 DNA: TGTGCCAGCAGTGAGTACAGGGGGTCCCCCTACAATGAGCAGTTCTTC. Translating it yields CASSEYRGSPYNEQFF.

CDR3 protein: CACEAEQYV. CDR3 DNA: TGTGCCTGCGAAGCGGAGCAGTACGTC. J is TRBJ2-7 and V is TRBV6-4; D unresolved. Germline CDR1 and CDR2: MRHNA and SNTAGT. Trimming pared 11 bases from V and 7 bases from J, leaving 9 bases between. The CDR3 sequence is 9 residues long.

This chain connects TRBV10-3 to TRBJ1-5, with 10 bases fitting TRBD1. Germline-derived CDR1 and CDR2 are ENHRY and SYGVKD. V lost 11 bases to trimming and J lost 1 base; unmatched junction nucleotides: 17. The CDR3 length is 18 residues. The CDR3 protein is CAARNRDRGNTSNQPQHF. DNA for the CDR3: TGTGCCGCGCGAAATCGGGACAGGGGTAATACGAGCAATCAGCCCCAGCATTTT.

This chain links TRBV4-1 with TRBJ2-5; D uncertain. The CDR3 covers 13 residues. Germline CDR1 is MGHRA and CDR2 is YSYEKL. V lost 5 bases and J 3 bases, leaving 10 bases between the germline ends. The CDR3 reads CASSSVAEETQYF. The CDR3 region has the DNA TGCGCCAGCAGCAGCGTGGCGGAAGAGACCCAGTACTTC.

This chain joins TRBV6-1 and TRBJ1-1, with TRBD1 matching 7 bases. This CDR3 contains 15 residues. The V segment lost 10 bases and the J segment 0 bases; nucleotides outside the gene matches: 11. CDR1 MNHNS and CDR2 SASEGT come from the germline V gene. This CDR3 is CATGGAGGLNTEAFF. DNA of the CDR3: TGTGCCACCGGAGGGGCAGGGGGTTTGAACACTGAAGCTTTCTTT.

The rearrangement joins TRBV6-1 to TRBJ2-7; 13 bases agree with TRBD2. CDR1 and CDR2 (germline): MNHNS, SASEGT. Germline trimming cut 6 bases from V and 2 bases from J; bases unmatched to any gene: 1. CDR3 length: 14 residues. CDR3 bases: TGTGCCAGCAGAGGACTAGCGGGAGCCTACGAGCAGTACGTC. It is translated as CASRGLAGAYEQYV.

The rearrangement joins TRBV7-2 to TRBJ2-3; 9 bases agree with TRBD1. Germline V gives CDR1 SGHTA, CDR2 FQGNSA. With 6 bases clipped from V and 8 bases from J, the junction kept 9 bases outside the gene matches. This CDR3 region has 14 residues. CDR3 in DNA: TGTGCCAGCAGACAGGGGGCCCCTGGTGGTACGCAGTATTTT. Its protein is CASRQGAPGGTQYF.

The chain recombines TRBV7-3 with TRBJ1-1; 7 bases line up with TRBD1. This CDR3 spans 14 amino acids. Germline V gene data show CDR1 as SGHTA and CDR2 as FQGTGA. V lost 5 bases, J lost 4 bases, and 7 bases stayed unmatched. CDR3 region: CASSPRQGVTEAFF. CDR3 sequence (DNA): TGTGCCAGCAGCCCGAGACAGGGCGTCACTGAAGCTTTCTTT.